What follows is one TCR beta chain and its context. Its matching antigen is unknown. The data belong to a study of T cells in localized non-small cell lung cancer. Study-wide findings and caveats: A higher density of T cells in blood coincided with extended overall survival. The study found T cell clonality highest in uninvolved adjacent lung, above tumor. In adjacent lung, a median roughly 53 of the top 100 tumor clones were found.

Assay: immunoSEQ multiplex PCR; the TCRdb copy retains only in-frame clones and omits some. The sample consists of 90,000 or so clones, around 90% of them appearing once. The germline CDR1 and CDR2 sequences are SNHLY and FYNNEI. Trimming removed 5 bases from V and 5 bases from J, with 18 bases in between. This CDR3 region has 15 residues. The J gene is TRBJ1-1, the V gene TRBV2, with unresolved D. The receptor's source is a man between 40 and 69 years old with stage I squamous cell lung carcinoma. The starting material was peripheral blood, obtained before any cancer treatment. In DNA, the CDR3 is TGTGCCAGCAGTTTGGCGGACGCCACGGGTACTGAAGCTTTCTTT. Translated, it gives CASSLADATGTEAFF.